Below, 32 T cell receptor beta chains from the same sample are listed, as sequenced in a study of long-term antiretroviral therapy in people with HIV. The assay used was immunoSEQ (version v3.0), run at survey level. Only in-frame clones appear in the TCRdb table, and some are missing; sequencing was by immunoSEQ multiplex PCR. The repertoire holds approximately 25,000 clones, 65% to 90% seen once, with approximately 16% in the top ten. The specimen comprised unsorted PBMCs, sampled 1.2 years after starting antiretroviral therapy. These receptors were collected from a man aged 50 to 59 with HIV.

The V call is TRBV29-1, the J call TRBJ2-7; 7 bases fit TRBD1. CDR3 length equals 13 residues. The V and J ends lost 6 bases and 0 bases, in that order; junction bases with no gene match: 5. The V gene's germline CDR1 is SQVTM and CDR2 ANQGSEA. CDR3: CSVRDSSSYEQYF. The CDR3 nucleotides are TGCAGCGTCCGGGACAGTAGCTCCTACGAGCAGTACTTC.

This clone appeared a few times. The chain is built from TRBV9 and TRBJ1-5; perhaps TRBD1 as D (6 bases). Germline V gene data show CDR1 as SGDLS and CDR2 as YYNGEE. V was cut by 2 bases and J by 7 bases, with 16 bases left in between. CDR3 length: 15 amino acids. The CDR3 bases are TGTGCCAGCAGCGTGGGGGGCTCCGCGGGACAGCCCCAGCATTTT. Protein: CASSVGGSAGQPQHF.

The CDR3 is CASSLPIAGRQITGELFF. The DNA of the CDR3 is TGTGCCAGCAGCTTACCCATAGCGGGGAGGCAGATCACCGGGGAGCTGTTTTTT. J is TRBJ2-2 and V is TRBV11-2; 8 nucleotides agree with TRBD2. The CDR3 runs 18 residues. Trimming at V came to 2 bases and at J to 4 bases, leaving 12 bases not matched to a gene. From germline, CDR1 is SGHAT and CDR2 FQNNGV.

This chain joins TRBV5-1 and TRBJ2-5; 10 bases line up with TRBD2. In germline, CDR1 is SGHRS, CDR2 YFSETQ. The CDR3 totals 19 residues. J was trimmed by 2 bases and V by 0 bases; bases with no gene match: 13. CDR3 amino acids: CASSLGRSLAGVTQETQYF. The DNA for the CDR3 is TGCGCCAGCAGCTTGGGGCGAAGCCTAGCGGGGGTTACGCAAGAGACCCAGTACTTC.

This clone was recorded once. The CDR3 protein is CASSSTSGGPRKGYEQYF. In DNA, the CDR3 is TGTGCCAGCAGTTCGACTAGCGGGGGTCCTCGGAAGGGATACGAGCAGTACTTC. The gene calls are TRBV27 and TRBJ2-7; 12 nucleotides line up with TRBD2. Germline trimming cut 4 bases from V and 4 bases from J; bases unmatched to any gene: 14. CDR3 length: 18 amino acids. Germline CDR1 reads MNHEY; CDR2 reads SMNVEV (reference sequence).

In DNA form, the CDR3 reads TGTGCCAGCAGCTTAGGGGGCACAGATACGCAGTATTTT. It translates to CASSLGGTDTQYF. The rearrangement joins TRBV11-3 to TRBJ2-3; D remains ambiguous. The CDR3 is 13 amino acids. V lost 1 base and J 1 base, leaving 3 bases between the germline ends. Germline loops: CDR1 SGHNT, CDR2 YENEEA.

V is TRBV6-5 and J is TRBJ2-7; D assignment may be TRBD1 or TRBD2 (5 bases each). Germline loops: CDR1 MNHEY, CDR2 SVGAGI. Trimming took 3 bases from V and 3 from J, leaving 12 bases between them. There are 14 residues in the CDR3. The CDR3 loop reads CASSYGDGGYEQYF. CDR3 bases: TGTGCCAGCAGTTATGGGGACGGTGGCTACGAGCAGTACTTC.

The DNA of the CDR3 is TGTGCCAGCAGTTTTTGGTCTGTCAGGGGACATCAGCCCCAGCATTTT. Amino acids: CASSFWSVRGHQPQHF. The J gene is TRBJ1-5, the V gene TRBV28, with a possible D match to TRBD1 (6 bases). This CDR3 is built from 16 residues. V was trimmed by 3 bases and J by 5 bases, leaving 17 bases between them. The V gene's germline CDR1 is MDHEN and CDR2 SYDVKM.

The V gene is TRBV27, the J gene TRBJ1-2, with a weak D call TRBD1 (6 bases). The germline V and J ends were trimmed by 2 bases and 4 bases, with 14 bases remaining between them. The germline gives CDR1 MNHEY, CDR2 SMNVEV (reference sequence). This CDR3 is built from 15 residues. This CDR3 is CASSLSRGTIYGYTF. Here the CDR3 DNA reads TGTGCCAGCAGTTTAAGCAGGGGTACCATCTATGGCTACACCTTC.

The chain uses TRBV7-2 and TRBJ1-1, with D hard to call. The CDR3 covers 15 residues. CDR1 SGHTA and CDR2 FQGNSA come from the germline V gene. The germline V and J ends were trimmed by 5 bases and 5 bases, with 18 bases remaining between them. CDR3 bases: TGTGCCAGCAGCCCCTCGGGCCGCACGGGGACTGAAGCTTTCTTT. Translated, it gives CASSPSGRTGTEAFF.

This clone was recorded a few times. The chain joins TRBV6-6 to TRBJ1-5; 8 bases align to TRBD1. CDR3 length: 14 amino acids. V lost 4 bases, J lost 3 bases, and 2 bases stayed unmatched. CDR1 is MNHNY and CDR2 is SVGAGI in the germline V gene (reference sequence). DNA of the CDR3: TGTGCCAGCAGTTGGACAGGGAACAATCAGCCCCAGCATTTT. Its translation: CASSWTGNNQPQHF.

The V call is TRBV28, the J call TRBJ2-7; the D call may be TRBD1 or TRBD2 (5 bases each). Trimming shortened V by 4 bases and J by 3 bases, and 13 bases separated the two germline ends. Looked up from germline, CDR1 is MDHEN and CDR2 is SYDVKM. The CDR3 sequence is 14 residues long. The CDR3 sequence is CASSYGLGGYEQYF. In nucleotides, the CDR3 is TGTGCCAGCAGTTATGGGCTTGGGGGCTACGAGCAGTACTTC.

The J gene is TRBJ2-7, the V gene TRBV5-4; the D gene could be TRBD1 or TRBD2 (7 bases each). This CDR3 contains 15 residues. Germline V gives CDR1 SGHNT, CDR2 YYREEE (reference sequence). The ends were cut back, 5 bases at V and 4 bases at J, with 19 bases in the middle. CDR3 in DNA: TGTGCCAGCAGTCGTACCCCAGGGGGGGGGTACGAGCAGTACTTC. It encodes CASSRTPGGGYEQYF.

The J gene is TRBJ2-7, the V gene TRBV9; TRBD2 matches at 11 bases. The CDR3 runs 14 residues. Losses at the gene ends were 3 bases for V and 5 bases for J; bases not matched to a gene: 4. Germline V gives CDR1 SGDLS, CDR2 YYNGEE. CDR3 protein: CASSASGRLDEQYF. CDR3 nucleotide sequence: TGTGCCAGCAGCGCTAGCGGGAGGTTGGACGAGCAGTACTTC. The variable domain in full, completed from reference TRBV9 and TRBJ2-7, reads DSGVTQTPKHLITATGQRVTLRCSPRSGDLSVYWYQQSLDQGLQFLIQYYNGEERAKGNILERFSAQQFPDLHSELNLSSLELGDSALYFCASSASGRLDEQYFGPGTRLTVT.

The chain joins TRBV2 to TRBJ2-7, with D possibly matching TRBD2 (6 bases). Trimming took 4 bases from V and 7 from J, leaving 11 bases between them. CDR3 length equals 12 residues. Per germline, CDR1 SNHLY and CDR2 FYNNEI. CDR3 amino acids: CASSGAGREQYF. Here the CDR3 DNA reads TGTGCCAGCAGTGGGGCGGGGAGAGAGCAGTACTTC.

The rearrangement joins TRBV19 to TRBJ2-7; TRBD1 agrees at 12 bases. CDR1 is LNHDA, CDR2 SQIVND, per germline (reference sequence). The CDR3 is made up of 21 amino acids. The trim removed 1 base at V and 4 bases at J, leaving 20 bases unmatched. CDR3 loop: CASSIGDSGTGGFSVGYEQYF. Written as DNA, the CDR3 is TGTGCCAGTAGTATAGGGGACTCAGGGACAGGGGGCTTCAGTGTAGGGTACGAGCAGTACTTC.

The chain combines TRBV11-1 with TRBJ2-7, with 8 bases that match TRBD2. Germline values: CDR1 SGHAT, CDR2 FQDESV (reference sequence). V shed 3 bases and J 4 bases; nucleotides not matched to a gene: 2. The CDR3 has 13 amino acids. The CDR3 DNA is TGTGCCAGCAGCTTTGCGGGGGGTTACGAGCAGTACTTC. Protein: CASSFAGGYEQYF. The full variable domain, its missing parts supplied by reference TRBV11-1 and TRBJ2-7, is EAEVAQSPRYKITEKSQAVAFWCDPISGHATLYWYRQILGQGPELLVQFQDESVVDDSQLPKDRFSAERLKGVDSTLKIQPAELGDSAMYLCASSFAGGYEQYFGPGTRLTVT.

This clone was observed a single time. This chain links TRBV5-4 with TRBJ2-7; D is unresolved. Trimming took 3 bases from V and 1 from J, leaving 5 bases between them. The CDR3 contains 12 residues. The germline V gene has CDR1 SGHNT and CDR2 YYREEE (reference sequence). The CDR3 DNA reads as TGTGCCAGCAGCTCTTCATCCTACGAGCAGTACTTC. This encodes CASSSSSYEQYF.

The chain employs TRBV7-2 and TRBJ2-6; TRBD2 might be the D (5 bases). The CDR3 is made up of 17 amino acids. Trimming pared 2 bases from V and 1 base from J, leaving 12 bases between. The germline V gene has CDR1 SGHTA and CDR2 FQGNSA. The CDR3 DNA follows: TGTGCCAGCAGCTTAAAGCTAGCCGGTTCTGGGGCCAACGTCCTGACTTTC. The encoded protein is CASSLKLAGSGANVLTF.

The sample holds a few counts of this clone. The chain recombines TRBV7-2 with TRBJ2-7; 8 bases line up with TRBD2. V gave up 6 bases and J gave up 2 bases; unmatched junction bases: 9. Germline V lookup: CDR1 SGHTA, CDR2 FQGNSA. The CDR3 totals 15 residues. CDR3: CASRPRAGVTYEQYF. The CDR3 DNA follows: TGTGCCAGCAGGCCCCGAGCGGGGGTGACCTACGAGCAGTACTTC.

The chain couples TRBV27 to TRBJ1-3, with 9 bases that match TRBD1. V lost 5 bases, J lost 2 bases, and 4 bases stayed unmatched. The CDR3 loop spans 15 amino acids. Germline-derived CDR1 and CDR2 are MNHEY and SMNVEV (reference sequence). In DNA, the CDR3 is TGTGCCAGCAGTCCCGGGACAGGGACTGGAAACACCATATATTTT. Protein product: CASSPGTGTGNTIYF.

The rearrangement joins TRBV7-9 to TRBJ2-1; the match to TRBD2 covers 10 bases. The V gene's germline CDR1 is SEHNR and CDR2 FQNEAQ (reference sequence). CDR3 size: 17 residues. J lost 0 bases, V lost 0 bases, and 2 bases had no gene match. CDR3 residues: CASSLAASGSSYNEQFF. CDR3 bases: TGTGCCAGCAGCTTAGCGGCTAGCGGGAGCTCCTACAATGAGCAGTTCTTC.

For the CDR3, the DNA is TGCGCCAGCAGCCAAGAAATCGGCAGGGGAGTACGGGATACGCAGTATTTT. It encodes CASSQEIGRGVRDTQYF. This chain connects TRBV4-1 to TRBJ2-3, with a tentative D call TRBD1 (6 bases). Germline V gives CDR1 MGHRA, CDR2 YSYEKL. Trimming removed 0 bases from V and 6 bases from J, with 19 bases in between. This CDR3 contains 17 residues.

The chain joins TRBV28 to TRBJ2-1; D could derive from TRBD1 or TRBD2 (6 bases each). Germline V gene lookup returns CDR1 MDHEN and CDR2 SYDVKM. CDR3 length: 15 residues. Trimming pared 7 bases from V and 8 bases from J, leaving 21 bases between. CDR3 sequence: CASTTWGAYYDEQFF. DNA for the CDR3: TGTGCCAGCACCACCTGGGGGGCGTATTATGATGAGCAGTTCTTC.

V usage is TRBV7-2 and J usage is TRBJ2-1; TRBD2 is a possible D gene (5 bases). The CDR3 has 12 amino acids. Germline V gene data show CDR1 as SGHTA and CDR2 as FQGNSA. With 5 bases removed from V and 6 bases from J, the gap between germline ends came to 8 bases. Here the CDR3 reads CASSTTSNEQFF. The CDR3 nucleotides read TGTGCCAGCAGCACTACTAGCAATGAGCAGTTCTTC.

This chain joins TRBV21-1 and TRBJ2-2; the table's D call TRBD2 went unverified against the DNA. TRBV21-1 is deemed a pseudogene. This CDR3 spans 16 amino acids. CDR3 bases: TGTGCCAGCAGCAAAGGGACTAGCGGGCCCCGGGGGGAGCTGTTTTTT. Its translation is CASSKGTSGPRGELFF.

The CDR3 spells CASSPVLGELFF. The CDR3 region has the DNA TGTGCCAGCTCACCCGTCTTAGGGGAGCTGTTTTTT. The V call is TRBV18, the J call TRBJ2-2; the D is unclear. In germline, CDR1 is KGHSH, CDR2 LQKENI. V lost 3 bases and J lost 8, with 7 bases in between. There are 12 residues in the CDR3.

The gene calls are TRBV27 and TRBJ1-2; D gene uncertain. V was clipped by 3 bases and J by 6 bases, with 8 bases between them. CDR3 length: 12 amino acids. CDR1 and CDR2 (germline): MNHEY, SMNVEV (reference sequence). The DNA for the CDR3 is TGTGCCAGCAGTTTTAAGGGAGATGGCTACACCTTC. Protein sequence: CASSFKGDGYTF.

The rearrangement uses TRBV11-3 and TRBJ2-5, with TRBD2 identical over 7 bases. Germline CDR1 reads SGHNT; CDR2 reads YENEEA. This CDR3 has 16 residues. J was trimmed by 1 base and V by 5 bases; bases with no gene match: 10. CDR3 nucleotide sequence: TGTGCCAGCAGCCCTTCGGGAGGCGGGGCCCAAGAGACCCAGTACTTC. Amino acid sequence: CASSPSGGGAQETQYF. Looking up the rest from reference TRBV11-3 and TRBJ2-5 gives the full variable domain: EAGVVQSPRYKIIEKKQPVAFWCNPISGHNTLYWYLQNLGQGPELLIRYENEEAVDDSQLPKDRFSAERLKGVDSTLKIQPAELGDSAVYLCASSPSGGGAQETQYFGPGTRLLVL.

This chain's CDR3 is CASSVEGTGAADTQYF. The CDR3 DNA reads TGTGCCAGCAGCGTAGAGGGGACAGGGGCGGCAGATACGCAGTATTTT. The chain carries TRBV9 and TRBJ2-3; TRBD1 matches at 10 bases. V trimming: 0 bases; J trimming: 4 bases; junction bases outside the gene matches: 5. The CDR3 totals 16 residues. Germline V gene lookup returns CDR1 SGDLS and CDR2 YYNGEE. Based on the CDR3 plus reference TRBV9 and TRBJ2-3, the full variable domain is DSGVTQTPKHLITATGQRVTLRCSPRSGDLSVYWYQQSLDQGLQFLIQYYNGEERAKGNILERFSAQQFPDLHSELNLSSLELGDSALYFCASSVEGTGAADTQYFGPGTRLTVL.

J is TRBJ1-2 and V is TRBV5-1; 7 bases are shared with TRBD1. This CDR3 contains 15 residues. The trim removed 8 bases at V and 0 bases at J, leaving 10 bases unmatched. Per germline, CDR1 SGHRS and CDR2 YFSETQ. The CDR3 nucleotides read TGCGCCAGTACAACTCAGGGGGGAGCTAACTATGGCTACACCTTC. Translating it yields CASTTQGGANYGYTF.

This clone appeared a single time. The CDR3 loop reads CASSSTGGIQYF. The CDR3 coding sequence is TGTGCCAGCAGCTCGACGGGAGGTATTCAGTACTTC. The rearrangement links TRBV7-2 to TRBJ2-4; 7 positions agree with TRBD2. The V gene's germline CDR1 is SGHTA and CDR2 FQGNSA. This CDR3 contains 12 residues. Trimming cost V 4 bases and J 10 bases; bases outside gene matches: 4.